This T cell receptor beta chain was observed in a study of T cell changes during pregnancy in multiple sclerosis. The assay was immunoSEQ multiplex PCR, and TCRdb's table has in-frame clones only and misses some. The sample lists under 65,000 clones; 80% to 95% were seen once. As concerns this clone: Germline and junction disagree at one end, which may indicate a read error.

The CDR3 totals 14 residues. CDR1 LNHDA and CDR2 SQIVND come from the germline V gene (reference sequence). Here the sequenced sample was CD4+ T cells from peripheral blood mononuclear cells, taken after pregnancy. The chain has TRBV19 and TRBJ1-1; unclear D gene. The TCR comes from a female donor in good health, enrolled as a control in a pregnancy study. CDR3 in amino acids: CASSIGDTNTEAFF. In DNA form, the CDR3 reads TGTGCCAGTAGCATAGGAGACACGAACACTGAAGCTTTCTTT.